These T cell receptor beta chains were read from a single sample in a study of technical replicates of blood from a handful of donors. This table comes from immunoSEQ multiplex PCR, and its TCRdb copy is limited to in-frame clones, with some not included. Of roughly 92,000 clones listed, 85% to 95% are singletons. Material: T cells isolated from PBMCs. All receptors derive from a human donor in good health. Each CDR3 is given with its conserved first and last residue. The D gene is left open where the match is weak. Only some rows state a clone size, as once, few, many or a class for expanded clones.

cdr3_aa: CASAETGGQPQHF; v_call: TRBV12-5; clone_size: -; d_call: -
cdr3_aa: CASSIPGQIYEQYF; v_call: TRBV7-2; clone_size: -; d_call: TRBD1
cdr3_aa: CASSGGTETYEQYF; v_call: TRBV7-9; clone_size: -; d_call: -
cdr3_aa: CASSTQRANNEQFF; v_call: TRBV19; clone_size: -; d_call: -
cdr3_aa: CASSPVRSSYEQYF; v_call: TRBV11-2; clone_size: -; d_call: -
cdr3_aa: CASSFYWEDTEAFF; v_call: TRBV27; clone_size: -; d_call: -
cdr3_aa: CASSILVRGSLNTEAFF; v_call: TRBV19; clone_size: once; d_call: -
cdr3_aa: CASTAGTPSGNTIYF; v_call: TRBV6-5; clone_size: -; d_call: -
cdr3_aa: CASNRDRESGYTF; v_call: TRBV6-1; clone_size: -; d_call: TRBD1
cdr3_aa: CASSREAFF; v_call: TRBV23-1; clone_size: once; d_call: -
cdr3_aa: CASSFLQGTNTEAFF; v_call: TRBV28; clone_size: -; d_call: -
cdr3_aa: CASIVQGNTEAFF; v_call: TRBV28; clone_size: -; d_call: -
cdr3_aa: CATSGTTYNEQFF; v_call: TRBV15; clone_size: -; d_call: TRBD2
cdr3_aa: CAGQGGPHTGELFF; v_call: TRBV30; clone_size: -; d_call: TRBD1
cdr3_aa: CASSPIGTGVGPDGYTF; v_call: TRBV18; clone_size: -; d_call: TRBD1
cdr3_aa: CAISERSGSSYNEQFF; v_call: TRBV10-3; clone_size: -; d_call: TRBD2
cdr3_aa: CASSVLAGVNEQFF; v_call: TRBV7-2; clone_size: once; d_call: TRBD2
cdr3_aa: CASSPTGDYNEQFF; v_call: TRBV27; clone_size: -; d_call: TRBD1
cdr3_aa: CASSNRGTEAFF; v_call: TRBV5-4; clone_size: -; d_call: TRBD1
cdr3_aa: CASRERDSTSYEQYF; v_call: TRBV28; clone_size: -; d_call: TRBD1
cdr3_aa: CASSKGGGSYEQYF; v_call: TRBV21-1; clone_size: -; d_call: -
cdr3_aa: CASSIRDSNQPQHF; v_call: TRBV19; clone_size: -; d_call: -
cdr3_aa: CASIKVGDRGSGNTIYF; v_call: TRBV10-1; clone_size: -; d_call: TRBD1
cdr3_aa: CASSYGTVNEKLFF; v_call: TRBV6-5; clone_size: -; d_call: TRBD1
cdr3_aa: CASRIDIVTEAFF; v_call: TRBV7-2; clone_size: once; d_call: -
cdr3_aa: CASRLRDTWTEAFF; v_call: TRBV5-5; clone_size: few; d_call: -
cdr3_aa: CASSSYGQGSVETQYF; v_call: TRBV7-3; clone_size: -; d_call: TRBD1
cdr3_aa: CASSRGCAQNIQYF; v_call: TRBV6-4; clone_size: once; d_call: -
cdr3_aa: CASSELTSGPFHNEQFF; v_call: TRBV25-1; clone_size: -; d_call: TRBD2